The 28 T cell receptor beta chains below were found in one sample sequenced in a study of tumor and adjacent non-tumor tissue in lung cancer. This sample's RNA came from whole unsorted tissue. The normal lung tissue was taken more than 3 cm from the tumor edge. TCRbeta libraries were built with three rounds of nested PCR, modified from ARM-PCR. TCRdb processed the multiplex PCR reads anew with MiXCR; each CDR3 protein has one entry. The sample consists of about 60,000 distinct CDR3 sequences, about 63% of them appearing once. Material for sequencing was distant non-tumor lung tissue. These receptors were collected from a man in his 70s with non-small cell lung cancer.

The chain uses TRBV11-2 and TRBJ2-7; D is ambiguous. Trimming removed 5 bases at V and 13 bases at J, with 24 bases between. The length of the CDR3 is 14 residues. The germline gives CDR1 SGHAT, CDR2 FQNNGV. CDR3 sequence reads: CASSPLKVRNELYF. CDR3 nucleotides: TGTGCCAGCAGCCCCCTCAAAGTAAGAAACGAGCTCTACTTC.

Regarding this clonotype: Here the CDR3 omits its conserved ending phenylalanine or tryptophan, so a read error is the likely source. The CDR3 is CASSLAGWYDYTS. The DNA of the CDR3 is TGTGCCAGCAGCTTAGCTGGATGGTATGACTACACCTCC. This chain links TRBV11-2 with TRBJ1-2; D ambiguous. In germline, CDR1 is SGHAT, CDR2 FQNNGV. This CDR3 has 13 amino acids.

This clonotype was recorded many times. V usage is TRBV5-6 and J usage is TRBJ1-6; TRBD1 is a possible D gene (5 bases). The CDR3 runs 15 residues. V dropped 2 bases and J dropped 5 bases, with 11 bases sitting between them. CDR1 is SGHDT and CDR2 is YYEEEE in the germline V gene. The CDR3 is CASSFLQADNSPLHF. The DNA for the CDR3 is TGTGCCAGCAGCTTTTTACAGGCGGATAATTCACCCCTCCACTTT.

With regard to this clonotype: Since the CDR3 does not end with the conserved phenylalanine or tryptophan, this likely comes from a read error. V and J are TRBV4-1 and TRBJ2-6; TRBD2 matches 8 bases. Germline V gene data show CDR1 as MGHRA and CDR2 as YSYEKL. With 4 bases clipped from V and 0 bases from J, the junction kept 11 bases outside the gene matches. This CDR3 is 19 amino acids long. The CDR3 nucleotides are TGCGCCAGCAGCCGCACCGGGACTAGTGGGATCTCTGGGGCCAACGTCCTGACTTTA. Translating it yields CASSRTGTSGISGANVLTL.

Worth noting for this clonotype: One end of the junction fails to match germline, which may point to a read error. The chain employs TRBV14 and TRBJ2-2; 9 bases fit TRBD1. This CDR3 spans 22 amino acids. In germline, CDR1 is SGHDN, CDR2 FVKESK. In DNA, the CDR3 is TGTGCCAGCAGCCAAGACCCCCTGGGACAGGGTAGAAGACTGAGGAACACCGGGGGGCTGTTTTTT. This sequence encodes CASSQDPLGQGRRLRNTGGLFF.

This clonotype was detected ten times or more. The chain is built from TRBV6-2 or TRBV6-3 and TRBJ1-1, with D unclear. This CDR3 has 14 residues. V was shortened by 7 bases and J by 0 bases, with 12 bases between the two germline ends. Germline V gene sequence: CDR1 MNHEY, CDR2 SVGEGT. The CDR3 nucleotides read TGTGCCAGCACTCCCCTCCTGCTGAACACTGAAGCTTTCTTT. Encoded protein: CASTPLLLNTEAFF.

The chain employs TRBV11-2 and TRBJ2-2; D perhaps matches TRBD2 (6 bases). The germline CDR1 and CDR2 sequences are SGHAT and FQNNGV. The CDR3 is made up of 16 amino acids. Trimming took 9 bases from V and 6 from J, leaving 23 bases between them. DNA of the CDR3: TGTGCCAGTATCCTACGGGGGACGTCGTTCGCCGGGGAGCTGTTTTTT. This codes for CASILRGTSFAGELFF.

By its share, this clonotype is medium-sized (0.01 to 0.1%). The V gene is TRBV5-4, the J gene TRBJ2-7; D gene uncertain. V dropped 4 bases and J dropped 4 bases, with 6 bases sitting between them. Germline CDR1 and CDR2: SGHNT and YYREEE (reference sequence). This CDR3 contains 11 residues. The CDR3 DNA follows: TGTGCCAGCAGCGGCAGGTACGAGCAGTACTTC. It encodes CASSGRYEQYF.

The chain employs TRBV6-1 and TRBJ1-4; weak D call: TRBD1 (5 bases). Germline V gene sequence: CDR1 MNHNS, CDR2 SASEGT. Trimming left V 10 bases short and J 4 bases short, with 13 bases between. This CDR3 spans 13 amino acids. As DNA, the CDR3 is TGTGCCATCCAGGGCAAGTTTAATGAAAAACTGTTTTTT. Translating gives CAIQGKFNEKLFF.

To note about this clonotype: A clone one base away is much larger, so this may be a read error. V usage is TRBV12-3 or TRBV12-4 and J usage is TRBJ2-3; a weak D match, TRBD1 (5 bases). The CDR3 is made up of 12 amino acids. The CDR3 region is CASSRQTDKQYF. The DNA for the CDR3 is TGTGCCAGCAGTCGACAGACAGATAAGCAGTATTTT.

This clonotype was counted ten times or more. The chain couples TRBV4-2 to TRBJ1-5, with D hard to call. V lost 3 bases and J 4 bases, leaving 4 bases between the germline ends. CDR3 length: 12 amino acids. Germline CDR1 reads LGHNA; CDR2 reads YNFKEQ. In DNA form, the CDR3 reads TGTGCCAGCAGCCACTCAAATCAGCCCCAGCATTTT. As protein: CASSHSNQPQHF.

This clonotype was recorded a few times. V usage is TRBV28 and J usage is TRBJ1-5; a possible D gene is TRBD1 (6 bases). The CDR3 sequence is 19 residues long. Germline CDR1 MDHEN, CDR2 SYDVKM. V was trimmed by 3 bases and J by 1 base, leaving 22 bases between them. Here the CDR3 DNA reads TGTGCCAGCAGTTTCCTTAGGGGGGGGGCAGGGAGGAGCAATCAGCCCCAGCATTTT. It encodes CASSFLRGGAGRSNQPQHF.

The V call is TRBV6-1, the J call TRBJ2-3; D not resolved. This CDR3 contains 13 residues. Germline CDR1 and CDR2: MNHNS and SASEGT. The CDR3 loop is CTNSETSTDTQYF. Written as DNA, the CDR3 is TGTACCAACAGTGAAACCTCCACAGATACGCAGTATTTT.

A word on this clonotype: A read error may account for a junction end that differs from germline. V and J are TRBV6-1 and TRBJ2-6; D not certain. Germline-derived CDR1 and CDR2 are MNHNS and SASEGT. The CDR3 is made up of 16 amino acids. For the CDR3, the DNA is TGTGCCGGCAGTGTCGAGGACGACTCTGGGGCCAACGTCCTGACTTTC. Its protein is CAGSVEDDSGANVLTF.

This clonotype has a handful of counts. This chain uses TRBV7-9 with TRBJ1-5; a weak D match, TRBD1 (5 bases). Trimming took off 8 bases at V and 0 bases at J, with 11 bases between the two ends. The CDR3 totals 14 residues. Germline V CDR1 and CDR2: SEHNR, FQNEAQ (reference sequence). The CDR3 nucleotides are TGTGCCAGCGGGCGACAGACTAGCAATCAGCCCCAGCATTTT. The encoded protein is CASGRQTSNQPQHF.

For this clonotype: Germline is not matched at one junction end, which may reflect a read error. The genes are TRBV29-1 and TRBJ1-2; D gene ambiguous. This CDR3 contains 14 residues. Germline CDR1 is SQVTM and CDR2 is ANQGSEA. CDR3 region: CSFESGDLPYGYTF. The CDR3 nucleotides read TGCAGCTTTGAATCCGGCGATCTTCCCTATGGCTACACCTTC.

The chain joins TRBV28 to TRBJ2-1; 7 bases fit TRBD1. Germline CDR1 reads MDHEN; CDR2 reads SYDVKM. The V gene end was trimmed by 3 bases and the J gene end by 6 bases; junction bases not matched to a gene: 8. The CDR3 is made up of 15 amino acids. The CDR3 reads CASSLWKTGRNEQFF. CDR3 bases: TGTGCCAGCAGTTTGTGGAAGACAGGGCGCAATGAGCAGTTCTTC.

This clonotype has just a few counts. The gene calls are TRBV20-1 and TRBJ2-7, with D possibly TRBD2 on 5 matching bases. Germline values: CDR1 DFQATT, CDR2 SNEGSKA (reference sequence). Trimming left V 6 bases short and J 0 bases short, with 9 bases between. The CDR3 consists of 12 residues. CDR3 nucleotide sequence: TGCAGTGCCAACGGGGACTCCTACGAGCAGTACTTC. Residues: CSANGDSYEQYF.

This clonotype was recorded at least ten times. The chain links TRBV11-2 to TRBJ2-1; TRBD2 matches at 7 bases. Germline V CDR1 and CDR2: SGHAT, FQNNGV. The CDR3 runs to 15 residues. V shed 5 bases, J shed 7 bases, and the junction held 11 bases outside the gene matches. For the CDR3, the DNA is TGTGCCAGCAGCCGGGACTACTCCCTTGATAATGAGCAGTTCTTC. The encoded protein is CASSRDYSLDNEQFF.

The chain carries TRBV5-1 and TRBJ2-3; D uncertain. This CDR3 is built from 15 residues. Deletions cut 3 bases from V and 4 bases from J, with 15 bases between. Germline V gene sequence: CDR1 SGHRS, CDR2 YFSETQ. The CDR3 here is CASSSNLVRPDTQYF. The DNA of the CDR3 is TGCGCCAGCAGCTCGAACCTGGTTCGGCCAGATACGCAGTATTTT.

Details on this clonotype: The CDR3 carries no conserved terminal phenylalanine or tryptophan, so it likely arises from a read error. CDR3 protein: CASTLDRLASVGELFS. The CDR3 nucleotides read TGTGCCAGCACCTTAGATCGACTAGCTTCGGTCGGGGAGCTGTTTTCT. The chain uses TRBV11-2 and TRBJ2-2; 7 positions match TRBD2. The CDR3 contains 16 residues. Germline assignment: CDR1 SGHAT and CDR2 FQNNGV.

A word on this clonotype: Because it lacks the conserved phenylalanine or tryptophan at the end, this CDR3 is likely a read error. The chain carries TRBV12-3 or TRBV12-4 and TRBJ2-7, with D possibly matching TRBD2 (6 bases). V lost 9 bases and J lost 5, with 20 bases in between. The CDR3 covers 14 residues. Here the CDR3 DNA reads TGTGCCAGTACGGACTATTCGCCCGCCAACGAGCAGTACTTA. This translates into CASTDYSPANEQYL.

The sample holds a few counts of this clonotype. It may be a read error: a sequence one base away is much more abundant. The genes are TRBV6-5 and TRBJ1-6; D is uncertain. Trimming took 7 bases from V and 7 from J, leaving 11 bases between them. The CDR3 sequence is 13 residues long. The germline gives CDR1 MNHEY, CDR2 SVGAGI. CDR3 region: CASKEGTNSPLHF. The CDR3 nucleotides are TGTGCCAGCAAGGAGGGCACCAATTCACCCCTCCACTTT.

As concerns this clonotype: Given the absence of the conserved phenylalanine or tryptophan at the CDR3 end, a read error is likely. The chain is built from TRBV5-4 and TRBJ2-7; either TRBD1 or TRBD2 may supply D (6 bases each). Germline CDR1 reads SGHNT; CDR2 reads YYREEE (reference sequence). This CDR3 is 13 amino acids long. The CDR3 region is CTSSGGDISGQYL. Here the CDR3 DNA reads TGTACCAGCAGCGGAGGGGACATTAGCGGGCAGTACTTA.

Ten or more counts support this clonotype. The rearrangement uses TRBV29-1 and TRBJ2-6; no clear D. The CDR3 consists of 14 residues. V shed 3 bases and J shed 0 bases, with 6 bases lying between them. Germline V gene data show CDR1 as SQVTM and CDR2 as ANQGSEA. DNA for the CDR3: TGCAGCGTTGACGTGAGCTCTGGGGCCAACGTCCTGACTTTC. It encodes CSVDVSSGANVLTF.

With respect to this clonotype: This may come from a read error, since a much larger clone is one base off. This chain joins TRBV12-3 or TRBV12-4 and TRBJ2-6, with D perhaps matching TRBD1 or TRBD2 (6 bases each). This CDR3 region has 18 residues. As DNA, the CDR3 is TGTGCCAGCAGTTCCCCCCGGGGGCAACTCTCTGGGACCAACGTCCTGACTTTC. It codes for CASSSPRGQLSGTNVLTF.

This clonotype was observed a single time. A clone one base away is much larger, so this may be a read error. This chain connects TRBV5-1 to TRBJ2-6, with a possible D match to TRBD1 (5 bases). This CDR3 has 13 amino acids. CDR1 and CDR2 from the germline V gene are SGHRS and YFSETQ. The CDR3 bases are TGCGCCAGCTTAGATTCTGGGGCCAACGTCCTGGCTTTC. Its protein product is CASLDSGANVLAF.

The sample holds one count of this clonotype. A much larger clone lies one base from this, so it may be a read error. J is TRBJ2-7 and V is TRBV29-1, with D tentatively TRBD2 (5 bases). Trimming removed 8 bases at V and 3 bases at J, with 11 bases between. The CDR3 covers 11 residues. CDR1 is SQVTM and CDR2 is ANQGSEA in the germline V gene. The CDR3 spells CSTGEVYEQYF. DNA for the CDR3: TGCAGCACCGGGGAAGTCTACGAGCAGTACTTC.